The next 21 T cell receptor beta chains were all read from a single sample in a study of breast tumors, draining lymph nodes, adjacent tissues. MiXCR, applied by TCRdb to the multiplex PCR reads, yields one record per CDR3 protein. The table shows around 130,000 distinct CDR3 sequences, with 15% to 20% occurring only once. Samples came from axillary lymph nodes draining the breast cancer. Sequences were obtained from axillary lymph node tissue. These receptors were obtained from a female donor with breast cancer. Some clones in this sample may be carry-over from other donors' samples.

This clonotype was picked up many times. The chain uses TRBV2 and TRBJ2-1, with D perhaps TRBD1 (6 bases). The CDR3 runs to 15 residues. Trimming pared 6 bases from V and 0 bases from J, leaving 12 bases between. Per the germline V gene, CDR1 is SNHLY and CDR2 is FYNNEI. CDR3 nucleotide sequence: TGTGCCAGCAGATACAGGGAGAGCTCCTACAATGAGCAGTTCTTC. Encoded protein: CASRYRESSYNEQFF.

This clonotype was found many times. This rearrangement joins TRBV20-1 to TRBJ2-3; TRBD2 agrees at 11 bases. Trimming cost V 2 bases and J 0 bases; bases outside gene matches: 13. The CDR3 is 19 residues long. Germline V CDR1 and CDR2: DFQATT, SNEGSKA (reference sequence). The CDR3 bases are TGCAGTGCTAGAACCACTAGCGGGAGATCTAGCACGAGCACAGATACGCAGTATTTT. It codes for CSARTTSGRSSTSTDTQYF.

This clonotype came up many times. The chain recombines TRBV20-1 with TRBJ2-7, with a possible D match to TRBD1 (6 bases). Trimming removed 3 bases at V and 1 base at J, with 13 bases between. The germline V gene encodes CDR1 DFQATT and CDR2 SNEGSKA (reference sequence). The CDR3 sequence is 14 residues long. The DNA for the CDR3 is TGCAGTGCTAGCTCCGGGACACCATCCTACGAGCAGTACTTC. This encodes CSASSGTPSYEQYF.

This clonotype showed up many times. This CDR3 reads CASSPSKGGNYGYTF. The CDR3 nucleotides are TGTGCCAGCAGCCCCTCGAAGGGGGGGAACTATGGCTACACCTTC. The gene calls are TRBV7-2 and TRBJ1-2, with a possible D match to TRBD1 (6 bases). Germline CDR1 reads SGHTA; CDR2 reads FQGNSA. The CDR3 covers 15 residues. Trimming removed 5 bases from V and 2 bases from J, with 15 bases in between. The full variable domain, in which reference TRBV7-2 and TRBJ1-2 provide the parts outside the CDR3, is GAGVSQSPSNKVTEKGKDVELRCDPISGHTALYWYRQSLGQGLEFLIYFQGNSAPDKSGLPSDRFSAERTGGSVSTLTIQRTQQEDSAVYLCASSPSKGGNYGYTFGSGTRLTVV.

The chain carries TRBV7-3 and TRBJ2-2; 8 bases align to TRBD2. V was clipped by 5 bases and J by 3 bases; unmatched bases: 8. The CDR3 has 16 amino acids. CDR1 and CDR2 from the germline V gene are SGHTA and FQGTGA. In nucleotides, the CDR3 is TGTGCCAGCAGCCTAGGAGTAGCGGGATACACCGGGGAGCTGTTTTTT. This gives the protein CASSLGVAGYTGELFF. The complete variable domain, with remaining parts taken from reference TRBV7-3 and TRBJ2-2, reads GAGVSQTPSNKVTEKGKYVELRCDPISGHTALYWYRQSLGQGPEFLIYFQGTGAADDSGLPNDRFFAVRPEGSVSTLKIQRTERGDSAVYLCASSLGVAGYTGELFFGEGSRLTVL.

This clonotype has ten or more counts. In DNA, the CDR3 is TGCAGTGCTAGAGATCAACGGCTCCCCTACAATGAGCAGTTCTTC. Its protein product is CSARDQRLPYNEQFF. The chain couples TRBV20-1 to TRBJ2-1; D gene ambiguous. The CDR3 is made up of 15 amino acids. Looked up from germline, CDR1 is DFQATT and CDR2 is SNEGSKA (reference sequence). Trimming shortened V by 0 bases and J by 2 bases, and 11 bases separated the two germline ends.

This clonotype came up many times. The chain links TRBV10-1 to TRBJ2-5, with D possibly matching TRBD1 (5 bases). With 3 bases removed from V and 3 bases from J, the gap between germline ends came to 11 bases. Germline V gene lookup returns CDR1 WNHNN and CDR2 SYGVQD (reference sequence). The CDR3 is made up of 14 amino acids. The CDR3 DNA reads TGCGCCAGCAGTGATTTCCAGGGCGAAGAGACCCAGTACTTC. Its protein is CASSDFQGEETQYF.

Remarks on this clonotype: A much larger clonotype is one base distant, so this may be a read error. This CDR3 is missing its conserved last phenylalanine or tryptophan, likely due to a read error. This chain links TRBV4-1 with TRBJ2-1; TRBD1 is a possible D gene (8 bases). Germline V gene sequence: CDR1 MGHRA, CDR2 YSYEKL. V was trimmed by 2 bases and J by 8 bases, leaving 13 bases between them. CDR3 length equals 14 residues. CDR3 sequence: CASSQRQGRDEQFL. In nucleotides, the CDR3 is TGCGCCAGCAGCCAACGACAGGGGAGGGATGAGCAGTTCCTC.

Concerning this clonotype: At one of its ends the junction is not consistent with the germline gene, which may arise from a read error. The chain joins TRBV4-1 to TRBJ1-6, with TRBD1 identical over 8 bases. CDR1 is MGHRA and CDR2 is YSYEKL in the germline V gene. The CDR3 totals 16 residues. CDR3 protein: CAGSQEADRVGSPLHF. The CDR3 bases are TGCGCCGGCAGCCAAGAGGCGGACAGGGTGGGTTCGCCCCTCCACTTT.

This clonotype has at least ten counts. The CDR3 here is CSARDPWAGGLETQYF. The CDR3 region has the DNA TGCAGTGCTAGAGATCCCTGGGCCGGTGGGTTGGAGACCCAGTACTTC. The J gene is TRBJ2-5, the V gene TRBV20-1, with D unclear. V dropped 0 bases and J dropped 5 bases, with 19 bases sitting between them. CDR3 size: 16 residues. CDR1 DFQATT and CDR2 SNEGSKA come from the germline V gene (reference sequence).

This clonotype was detected ten times or more. The J gene is TRBJ1-4, the V gene TRBV4-2; D call uncertain. The CDR3 consists of 15 residues. V lost 0 bases and J 5 bases, leaving 10 bases between the germline ends. Germline-derived CDR1 and CDR2 are LGHNA and YNFKEQ. For the CDR3, the DNA is TGTGCCAGCAGCCAAGATCAACAGCCCAATGAAAAACTGTTTTTT. Amino acid sequence: CASSQDQQPNEKLFF.

This clonotype occurred once. The chain couples TRBV6-1 to TRBJ2-1, with 8 bases lining up with TRBD1. CDR3 length: 14 residues. Germline values: CDR1 MNHNS, CDR2 SASEGT. With 3 bases clipped from V and 10 bases from J, the junction kept 8 bases outside the gene matches. The CDR3 sequence is CASSETGEPTEQFF. DNA for the CDR3: TGTGCCAGCAGTGAGACAGGGGAACCCACGGAGCAGTTCTTC.

This clonotype was counted only a few times. The V call is TRBV18, the J call TRBJ2-7, with TRBD2 as a possible D gene (6 bases). V was shortened by 4 bases and J by 7 bases, with 23 bases between the two germline ends. The CDR3 has 16 residues. CDR1 and CDR2 from the germline V gene are KGHSH and LQKENI. CDR3 sequence: CASSRGRPGLPGEQYF. For the CDR3, the DNA is TGTGCCAGCTCACGGGGACGGCCGGGACTCCCGGGGGAGCAGTACTTC.

Notes on this clonotype: Just one base apart from a much larger clone, this may be a read error. The CDR3 DNA reads TGTGCCAGCAGTGGCGGCACGGGAGATACGCAGTATTTT. Residues: CASSGGTGDTQYF. The chain is built from TRBV6-4 and TRBJ2-3; D is unresolved. This CDR3 has 13 amino acids. V was shortened by 4 bases and J by 5 bases, with 10 bases between the two germline ends. Germline CDR1 MRHNA, CDR2 SNTAGT.

The table lists this clonotype with many counts. V is TRBV20-1 and J is TRBJ1-3; D unclear. Germline V gene data show CDR1 as DFQATT and CDR2 as SNEGSKA (reference sequence). There are 14 residues in the CDR3. V gave up 1 base and J gave up 3 bases, with 10 bases separating them. CDR3 region: CSARAREFGNTIYF. DNA for the CDR3: TGCAGTGCTAGAGCGAGGGAGTTTGGAAACACCATATATTTT.

As for this clonotype: A much bigger clone sits one base away, suggesting this may be a read error. V is TRBV6-2 or TRBV6-3 and J is TRBJ2-7, with 11 positions matching TRBD2. CDR3 length equals 18 residues. Germline V lookup: CDR1 MNHEY, CDR2 SVGEGT. The CDR3 loop is CASSYGGYTSGRSCEQYF. CDR3 in DNA: TGTGCCAGCAGTTACGGTGGATATACTAGCGGGAGATCCTGCGAGCAGTACTTC.

This clonotype came up many times. The junction and the germline gene differ at one end; a read error may be behind it. The rearrangement joins TRBV20-1 to TRBJ2-1, with 12 bases matching TRBD2. CDR3 length: 15 residues. The germline V gene has CDR1 DFQATT and CDR2 SNEGSKA (reference sequence). The CDR3 sequence: CSAIRTSGAYNQQFF. In DNA, the CDR3 is TGCAGTGCTATTAGGACTAGCGGGGCCTACAATCAGCAGTTCTTC.

On this clonotype: This may be a read error, as it is one base from a much larger clone. The rearrangement links TRBV5-6 to TRBJ1-3; D call uncertain. The CDR3 length is 15 residues. In germline, CDR1 is SGHDT, CDR2 YYEEEE. CDR3 DNA: TGTGCCAGCAGCGCCCCAGGCTTCTCTGGAAACACCGTATATTTT. Amino acids: CASSAPGFSGNTVYF.

This clonotype was counted ten times or more. The chain links TRBV5-6 to TRBJ2-7; D ambiguous. V was clipped by 3 bases and J by 7 bases, with 11 bases between them. In germline, CDR1 is SGHDT, CDR2 YYEEEE. There are 12 residues in the CDR3. The CDR3 protein is CASSSGSSEQYF. Written as DNA, the CDR3 is TGTGCCAGCAGCTCAGGATCCAGTGAGCAGTACTTC.

This clonotype was seen ten or more times. The chain combines TRBV7-9 with TRBJ1-5; possibly TRBD1 for D (5 bases). Trimming cost V 5 bases and J 1 base, with 12 bases left between them. The CDR3 runs to 15 residues. Germline CDR1 is SEHNR and CDR2 is FQNEAQ (reference sequence). CDR3 in DNA: TGTGCCAGCAGCCCTGGGGGGTCGAGCAATCAGCCCCAGCATTTT. Protein product: CASSPGGSSNQPQHF.

In its sample, this clonotype was seen many times. V usage is TRBV7-2 and J usage is TRBJ2-1; TRBD1 matches at 8 bases. This CDR3 spans 13 amino acids. V was clipped by 7 bases and J by 6 bases; unmatched bases: 5. Germline CDR1 is SGHTA and CDR2 is FQGNSA. The CDR3 DNA reads TGTGCCAGCAAGGACAGGGCAGGCAATGAGCAGTTCTTC. It is translated as CASKDRAGNEQFF.